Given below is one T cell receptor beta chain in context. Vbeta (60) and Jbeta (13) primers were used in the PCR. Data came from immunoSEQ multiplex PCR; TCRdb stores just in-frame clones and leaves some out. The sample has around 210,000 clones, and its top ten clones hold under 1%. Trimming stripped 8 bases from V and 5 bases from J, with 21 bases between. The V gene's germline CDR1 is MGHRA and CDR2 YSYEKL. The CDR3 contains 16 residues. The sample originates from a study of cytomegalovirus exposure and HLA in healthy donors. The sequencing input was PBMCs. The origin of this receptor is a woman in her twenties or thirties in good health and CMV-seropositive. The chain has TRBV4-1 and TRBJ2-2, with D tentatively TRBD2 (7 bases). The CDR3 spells CASGGVRGGLTGELFF. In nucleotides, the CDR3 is TGCGCCAGCGGTGGGGTGAGGGGGGGCCTGACCGGGGAGCTGTTTTTT.